These T cell receptor beta chains were read from a single sample in a study of Ad26.COV2.S vaccination and SARS-CoV-2 variants. Using immunoSEQ multiplex PCR, the repertoire was profiled, and TCRdb retains in-frame clones only, with some absent. The sample has over 110,000 clones, about nine tenths seen once; the top ten hold 5%. Sequenced here: peripheral blood, sampled after recovery from COVID-19. The receptor source for this set is a human donor who had recovered from COVID-19. The CDR3 runs from the conserved cysteine through the conserved F or W. A D gene is named only where the DNA matches it firmly. The size entry is marked missing in some rows and otherwise reads once, few, many or a size class.

J gene	clone size	D gene	V gene	CDR3 protein	CDR3 DNA
TRBJ1-4	.	.	TRBV5-1	CASRARGSNEKLFF	TGCGCCAGCAGAGCCCGAGGATCTAATGAAAAACTGTTTTTT
TRBJ2-2	once	.	TRBV30	CAWSRGAGELFF	TGTGCCTGGAGTCGCGGGGCCGGGGAGCTGTTTTTT
TRBJ1-2	.	TRBD1	TRBV6-5	CASQDRNNYGYTF	TGTGCCAGCCAGGACAGGAATAACTATGGCTACACCTTC
TRBJ2-4	.	.	TRBV28	CASSLAKNIQYF	TGTGCCAGCAGCCTAGCCAAAAACATTCAGTACTTC
TRBJ2-2	once	TRBD2	TRBV6-5	CASSRTSETGELFF	TGTGCCAGCAGTCGGACTAGCGAAACCGGGGAGCTGTTTTTT
TRBJ2-5	.	.	TRBV3-1/TRBV3-2	CDFVAGPKETQYF	TGTGATTTTGTGGCGGGTCCTAAAGAGACCCAGTACTTC
TRBJ2-5	.	.	TRBV29-1	CSVEGGAQETQYF	TGCAGCGTTGAAGGTGGAGCCCAAGAGACCCAGTACTTC
TRBJ1-1	.	.	TRBV6-6	CASSLSITTGWGEAFF	TGTGCCAGCAGCCTTTCCATCACGACCGGGTGGGGTGAAGCTTTCTTT
TRBJ2-7	few	.	TRBV4-3	CASSQDVGGLEQYF	TGCGCCAGCAGCCAAGATGTGGGCGGGCTGGAGCAGTACTTC
TRBJ2-2	.	.	TRBV30	CAWSMGAKTGELFF	TGTGCCTGGAGTATGGGGGCTAAGACCGGGGAGCTGTTTTTT
TRBJ1-4	.	TRBD1	TRBV29-1	CSARQGDEKLFF	TGCAGCGCCCGACAGGGGGACGAAAAACTGTTTTTT
TRBJ2-3	.	.	TRBV7-9	CASSLARASNYSKTDTQYF	TGTGCCAGCAGCTTAGCGAGGGCATCGAATTATTCTAAAACAGATACGCAGTATTTT
TRBJ1-2	few	TRBD1	TRBV6-5	CASSYIRTGGNYGYTF	TGTGCCAGCAGTTATATTCGAACAGGGGGCAACTATGGCTACACCTTC
TRBJ1-2	.	.	TRBV2	CASSGGAGAIYGYTF	TGTGCCAGCAGCGGTGGGGCAGGGGCGATATATGGCTACACCTTC
TRBJ2-2	.	.	TRBV6-5	CASSLIGDPGELFF	TGTGCCAGCAGCCTCATTGGGGATCCCGGGGAGCTGTTTTTT
TRBJ1-4	.	.	TRBV28	CASTPRDGYEKLFF	TGTGCCAGCACCCCTCGGGACGGTTATGAAAAACTGTTTTTT
TRBJ2-7	.	.	TRBV4-1	CASSQVPTQTYEQYF	TGCGCCAGCAGCCAAGTACCTACACAGACCTACGAGCAGTACTTC
TRBJ1-5	few	.	TRBV7-2	CASSEHLGVQQPQHF	TGTGCCAGCAGCGAACACCTAGGGGTGCAGCAGCCCCAGCATTTT
TRBJ1-5	.	.	TRBV28	CASSFGRRADQPQHF	TGTGCCAGCAGTTTTGGTCGCAGGGCCGATCAGCCCCAGCATTTT
TRBJ1-1	.	TRBD1	TRBV7-2	CASSLGAGQIWGEAFF	TGTGCCAGCAGCTTAGGGGCGGGACAGATTTGGGGTGAAGCTTTCTTT
TRBJ2-1	.	.	TRBV4-3	CASSQNLPLTSYNEQFF	TGCGCCAGCAGCCAAAACCTCCCACTGACCTCCTACAATGAGCAGTTCTTC
TRBJ2-2	.	.	TRBV18	CASSPEVGLNTGELFF	TGTGCCAGCTCACCAGAGGTGGGCCTCAACACCGGGGAGCTGTTTTTT
TRBJ1-5	.	.	TRBV7-8	CASSLSPALGGSNQPQHF	TGTGCCAGCAGCTTAAGCCCTGCCCTGGGGGGCAGCAATCAGCCCCAGCATTTT
TRBJ1-2	.	TRBD1	TRBV28	CASSGTGDGYTF	TGTGCCAGCAGCGGAACAGGGGATGGCTACACCTTC
TRBJ2-2	.	TRBD2	TRBV11-3	CASSLKRGRNTGELFF	TGTGCCAGCAGCTTAAAGCGGGGGAGAAACACCGGGGAGCTGTTTTTT
TRBJ2-7	.	.	TRBV19	CASRKDMTYDEQYF	TGTGCCAGTAGGAAGGACATGACCTATGACGAGCAGTACTTC
TRBJ2-7	.	.	TRBV5-1	CASSITLAEGEQYF	TGCGCCAGCAGCATTACACTTGCAGAGGGCGAGCAGTACTTC
TRBJ1-5	.	.	TRBV2	CASSPRGQPQHF	TGTGCCTCCTCTCCCCGCGGTCAGCCCCAGCATTTT
TRBJ2-7	.	.	TRBV27	CASSFDGTYEQYF	TGTGCCAGCAGTTTTGACGGGACCTACGAGCAGTACTTC
TRBJ2-3	.	TRBD2	TRBV7-2	CASSLATSGGLDTQYF	TGTGCCAGCAGCTTAGCGACTAGCGGGGGGTTAGATACGCAGTATTTT
TRBJ1-6	.	.	TRBV10-2	CASSEGADSPLHF	TGCGCCAGCAGTGAGGGGGCTGATTCACCCCTCCACTTT
TRBJ1-6	.	TRBD1	TRBV7-2	CASSLTGSFYNSPLHF	TGTGCCAGCAGCCTGACAGGGTCCTTCTATAATTCACCCCTCCACTTT
TRBJ2-3	.	TRBD2	TRBV10-3	CAISEFSGGSTDTQYF	TGTGCCATCAGTGAATTTAGCGGGGGGAGCACAGATACGCAGTATTTT
TRBJ1-1	.	.	TRBV5-1	CASSLDTEAFF	TGCGCCAGCAGCTTGGACACTGAAGCTTTCTTT
TRBJ1-1	.	TRBD1	TRBV29-1	CSVLARRGQGSNTEAFF	TGCAGCGTTCTAGCCCGACGGGGACAGGGTTCGAACACTGAAGCTTTCTTT
TRBJ2-4	.	.	TRBV3-1/TRBV3-2	CASSQGSGWGANIQYF	TGTGCCAGCAGCCAAGGAAGTGGCTGGGGCGCAAACATTCAGTACTTC
TRBJ2-1	.	.	TRBV7-7	CASSLDYGALSEQFF	TGTGCTAGCAGCCTAGACTACGGGGCGTTGAGCGAGCAGTTCTTC